A selection of T cell receptor beta chains follows, all from one sample in a study of blood T cell repertoires in COVID-19. The data were produced by immunoSEQ multiplex PCR, yet TCRdb's version contains in-frame clones alone and is incomplete. The profile shows 240,000 or so clones, roughly four fifths of them singletons. Material for sequencing was peripheral blood. These receptors all stem from a young man who had recovered from COVID-19. CDR3s include the opening cysteine and the closing phenylalanine or tryptophan. D genes are given only for firm matches. A row's size may be missing; if present it is once, few, many or a size class.

D,J,V,size,CDR3,DNA
NA,TRBJ1-6,TRBV3-1/TRBV3-2,NA,CASSRIPDLLNSPLHF,TGTGCCAGCAGCCGAATTCCGGACTTGCTAAATTCACCCCTCCACTTT
TRBD2,TRBJ2-1,TRBV19,NA,CASSMWGLAGERSYNEQFF,TGTGCCAGTAGTATGTGGGGGTTAGCGGGGGAGCGGTCCTACAATGAGCAGTTCTTC
TRBD1,TRBJ1-2,TRBV19,NA,CASSSYRGPYDGYTF,TGTGCCAGTTCGTCCTACAGGGGGCCCTATGATGGCTACACCTTC
NA,TRBJ1-2,TRBV5-4,NA,CASRGDGSYGYTF,TGTGCCAGCAGGGGAGACGGCAGCTATGGCTACACCTTC
NA,TRBJ1-2,TRBV3-1/TRBV3-2,NA,CASSQIGSGYGYTF,TGTGCCAGCAGCCAAATTGGCTCAGGCTATGGCTACACCTTC
TRBD2,TRBJ2-1,TRBV15,NA,CATSRRTGTSGNEQFF,TGTGCCACCAGCAGACGTACCGGGACTAGCGGTAATGAGCAGTTCTTC
NA,TRBJ1-1,TRBV18,once,CASSSRHLYEAFF,TGTGCCAGCTCATCCCGACACCTATATGAAGCTTTCTTT
TRBD1,TRBJ2-2,TRBV2,NA,CARGDRGQNTGELFF,TGTGCCAGGGGCGACAGGGGACAGAACACCGGGGAGCTGTTTTTT
NA,TRBJ1-4,TRBV13,NA,CASSLMEGREKLFF,TGTGCCAGCAGCTTAATGGAGGGGAGGGAAAAACTGTTTTTT
NA,TRBJ1-6,TRBV7-9,NA,CASSSGDFDSPLHF,TGTGCCAGCAGCTCAGGGGATTTTGATTCACCCCTCCACTTT
TRBD1,TRBJ1-2,TRBV5-4,NA,CASSLGTGSFNYGYTF,TGTGCCAGCAGCTTGGGGACAGGGAGCTTCAACTATGGCTACACCTTC
NA,TRBJ2-2,TRBV6-6,NA,CASTNLAGELFF,TGTGCCAGCACCAACTTGGCCGGGGAGCTGTTTTTT
TRBD2,TRBJ2-3,TRBV18,NA,CASSHGGGGADTQYF,TGTGCCAGCTCACACGGTGGCGGGGGTGCAGATACGCAGTATTTT
NA,TRBJ2-2,TRBV13,once,CASRQVPTVGELFF,TGTGCCAGCAGGCAGGTCCCCACTGTCGGGGAGCTGTTTTTT
TRBD1,TRBJ2-7,TRBV5-6,NA,CASSAGQGQYF,TGTGCCAGCAGCGCCGGACAGGGGCAGTACTTC
TRBD1,TRBJ1-2,TRBV7-9,NA,CASSPTGGEGYTF,TGTGCCAGCAGCCCGACAGGGGGTGAAGGCTACACCTTC
NA,TRBJ2-5,TRBV2,few,CASIDIDRGRETQYF,TGTGCCAGCATAGATATAGACCGGGGGAGAGAGACCCAGTACTTC
NA,TRBJ1-2,TRBV11-1,NA,CASSLAVHRNNGYTF,TGTGCCAGCAGCTTAGCCGTCCACAGGAATAATGGCTACACCTTC
TRBD2,TRBJ2-3,TRBV5-6,NA,CASSWGGLAYGTDTQYF,TGTGCCAGCAGCTGGGGGGGACTAGCGTACGGCACAGATACGCAGTATTTT
NA,TRBJ1-5,TRBV12-3/TRBV12-4,NA,CASSLSDQPQHF,TGTGCCAGCAGTTTATCGGATCAGCCCCAGCATTTT
TRBD2,TRBJ2-5,TRBV2,NA,CATLLTPSSGGQETQYF,TGTGCCACCCTATTAACCCCATCTAGCGGGGGGCAAGAGACCCAGTACTTC
TRBD1,TRBJ2-7,TRBV27,NA,CASSFLPGQGSDEQYF,TGTGCCAGCAGTTTCCTTCCGGGACAGGGGTCCGACGAGCAGTACTTC
NA,TRBJ1-2,TRBV2,few,CASSELIYGYTF,TGTGCCAGCAGTGAACTAATTTATGGCTACACCTTC
TRBD2,TRBJ2-1,TRBV7-2,few,CASSLDPLLGSGSYNEQFF,TGTGCCAGCAGCTTAGACCCCCTTCTGGGTAGCGGGAGCTACAATGAGCAGTTCTTC
TRBD2,TRBJ2-1,TRBV4-1,NA,CASSQGSGGGNEQFF,TGCGCCAGCAGCCAAGGTAGCGGGGGGGGCAATGAGCAGTTCTTC
NA,TRBJ1-2,TRBV18,NA,CASSYPQRGTYGYTF,TGTGCCAGCTCGTACCCCCAGAGGGGGACCTATGGCTACACCTTC
TRBD1,TRBJ1-5,TRBV7-2,NA,CASSGTGGNQPQHF,TGTGCCAGCAGCGGGACAGGGGGCAATCAGCCCCAGCATTTT
NA,TRBJ1-1,TRBV6-1,many,CASSEMVGENGEAFF,TGTGCCAGCAGTGAAATGGTCGGGGAGAATGGTGAAGCTTTCTTT
TRBD1,TRBJ1-4,TRBV7-9,once,CASSSGQGINPTNEKLFF,TGTGCCAGCAGCTCCGGACAGGGCATTAATCCAACTAATGAAAAACTGTTTTTT
TRBD1,TRBJ2-7,TRBV7-9,NA,CASTWTGQGEQYF,TGTGCCAGCACCTGGACAGGGCAGGGTGAGCAGTACTTC
NA,TRBJ2-7,TRBV21-1,NA,CASSKRQACYEQYF,TGTGCCAGCAGCAAAAGACAGGCCTGCTACGAGCAGTACTTC
NA,TRBJ1-3,TRBV2,NA,CASSEHGGGSSGNTIYF,TGTGCCAGCAGCGAACACGGGGGGGGTTCCTCTGGAAACACCATATATTTT
NA,TRBJ2-2,TRBV6-5,NA,CASAEGANTGELFF,TGTGCCAGCGCCGAGGGCGCGAACACCGGGGAGCTGTTTTTT
TRBD1,TRBJ1-2,TRBV5-4,once,CASSPPKAGQAVSGYTF,TGTGCCAGCAGCCCTCCCAAGGCCGGACAGGCCGTTAGTGGCTACACCTTC
TRBD2,TRBJ2-3,TRBV2,NA,CASRPRAGVVTDTQYF,TGTGCCAGCAGACCGCGGGCGGGGGTTGTGACAGATACGCAGTATTTT
NA,TRBJ2-6,TRBV3-1/TRBV3-2,NA,CASSQSAARSSGANVLTF,TGTGCCAGCAGCCAATCGGCAGCGCGGAGCTCTGGGGCCAACGTCCTGACTTTC
TRBD1,TRBJ2-7,TRBV7-9,few,CASSTTQGPESSSYEQYF,TGTGCCAGCAGCACGACACAGGGGCCTGAGAGCAGCTCCTACGAGCAGTACTTC
TRBD1,TRBJ1-1,TRBV27,NA,CASSLGQADTEAFF,TGTGCCAGCAGTTTGGGACAGGCGGACACTGAAGCTTTCTTT
NA,TRBJ2-1,TRBV7-3,NA,CASSPYLHNEQFF,TGTGCCAGCAGCCCCTACCTTCATAATGAGCAGTTCTTC
TRBD1,TRBJ1-4,TRBV7-9,NA,CASSSPGGTGDPF,TGTGCCAGCAGCTCCCCGGGCGGGACAGGAGATCCGTTT
TRBD2,TRBJ2-7,TRBV9,once,CASSELAGRDEQYF,TGTGCCAGCAGCGAACTAGCGGGGCGGGACGAGCAGTACTTC
NA,TRBJ1-2,TRBV24-1,NA,CATGVRRAF,TGTGCCACCGGAGTGAGACGAGCCTTC
NA,TRBJ1-2,TRBV5-4,few,CASSLGQANYGYTF,TGTGCCAGCAGCTTGGGCCAGGCAAACTATGGCTACACCTTC
TRBD1,TRBJ2-5,TRBV29-1,NA,CSGTGQGSETQYF,TGCAGCGGGACGGGACAGGGTAGCGAGACCCAGTACTTC
NA,TRBJ1-2,TRBV10-2,NA,CASSGQGIGYGYTF,TGCGCCAGCAGTGGGCAGGGTATTGGGTATGGCTACACCTTC